This is a list of T cell receptor beta chains from one sample in a study of cytomegalovirus exposure and HLA in healthy donors. TCRdb keeps only in-frame clones here, not all; method: immunoSEQ multiplex PCR. The sample has some 110,000 clones, about 71% seen once; the top ten hold about 0.8%. The sample consisted of PBMCs. The receptors originated from a boy between 5 and 17 years old in good health and CMV-seronegative. CDR3s include the opening cysteine and the closing phenylalanine or tryptophan. Fields, in order: J gene, V gene, D gene, clone size, CDR3 DNA, CDR3 protein. A D gene is named only where the DNA matches it firmly. Not every row has a clone size; where given, it reads once, few, many or a size class.

>TRBJ2-2|TRBV2|TRBD2|-
TGTGCCAGCAGGGCCAGAAGCGGGGACACCGGGGAGCTGTTTTTT
CASRARSGDTGELFF
>TRBJ2-7|TRBV27|-|-
TGTGCCAGCAGTTTAGGGGGGGCTACCTACGAGCAGTACTTC
CASSLGGATYEQYF
>TRBJ2-1|TRBV5-1|TRBD2|-
TGCGCCAGCACCACTAGCGGGGACAGCTACAATGAGCAGTTCTTC
CASTTSGDSYNEQFF
>TRBJ1-5|TRBV30|-|-
TGTGCCTGGAGTGCCTCAAGAGAGGGACAGCCCCAGCATTTT
CAWSASREGQPQHF
>TRBJ1-2|TRBV14|TRBD1|-
TGTGCCAGCAGCCAGAGACAGGGGGAGTCCTATGGCTACACCTTC
CASSQRQGESYGYTF
>TRBJ2-7|TRBV11-3|-|once
TGTGCCAGCAGCTTAGGGACTTTCCCCTACGAGCAGTACTTC
CASSLGTFPYEQYF
>TRBJ1-5|TRBV11-2|-|-
TGTGCCAGCAGCTTGTCCCAGGGTATACATCAGCCCCAGCATTTT
CASSLSQGIHQPQHF
>TRBJ1-2|TRBV12-5|-|once
TGTGCTAGTGCTAAGGCCGGGGTTGACTATGGCTACACCTTC
CASAKAGVDYGYTF
>TRBJ1-6|TRBV4-2|TRBD1|-
TGTGCCAGCAGCCACGGGACAGGGGGCCGTTATTCACCCCTCCACTTT
CASSHGTGGRYSPLHF
>TRBJ1-5|TRBV7-8|-|-
TGTGCCAGCAGCTTATGGGGGCAAGAGCAGCCCCAGCATTTT
CASSLWGQEQPQHF
>TRBJ1-2|TRBV19|-|-
TGTGCCAGTAGTATTGAGCGCGGGAGATATGGCTACACCTTC
CASSIERGRYGYTF
>TRBJ1-2|TRBV19|-|-
TGTGCCAGTTTAAAAGAAGGGAGGGTTTTCAATGGCTACACCTTC
CASLKEGRVFNGYTF
>TRBJ1-5|TRBV30|TRBD1|-
TGTGCCTGGAGTCGGAAACCGGGACAGAGGAAGGGTCAGCCCCAGCATTTT
CAWSRKPGQRKGQPQHF
>TRBJ1-5|TRBV15|TRBD1|-
TGTGCCACCGCCGACAGGGACCAGGAGCCCCAGCATTTT
CATADRDQEPQHF
>TRBJ1-4|TRBV7-9|TRBD1|-
TGTGCCAGCAGCTTGCCGGACAGGGCGGCTAATGAAAAACTGTTTTTT
CASSLPDRAANEKLFF
>TRBJ1-2|TRBV9|-|-
TGTGCCAGCAGCGTAGACCGCGCAGGGGGCTACACCTTC
CASSVDRAGGYTF
>TRBJ2-7|TRBV6-5|TRBD1|-
TGTGCCAGCAGTTACTCGACCGGGACAGGGAACGAGCAGTACTTC
CASSYSTGTGNEQYF
>TRBJ1-2|TRBV7-3|-|-
TGTGCCAGCAGCCCTACCCCGGTCGGCGGGGAAGCTAACTATGGCTACACCTTC
CASSPTPVGGEANYGYTF
>TRBJ2-1|TRBV28|TRBD1|-
TGTGCCAGCAGCCTCGACAGGGGCAATGAGCAGTTCTTC
CASSLDRGNEQFF
>TRBJ2-3|TRBV5-6|-|-
TGTGCCAGCAGCCCCGCTTCGCGGGGCAGCACAGATACGCAGTATTTT
CASSPASRGSTDTQYF
>TRBJ2-3|TRBV11-3|TRBD2|-
TGTGCCAGCAGCGGTTGGACTAGCGGGAGTGGGACAGATACGCAGTATTTT
CASSGWTSGSGTDTQYF
>TRBJ2-5|TRBV12-5|TRBD1|-
TGTGCTAGTGGTTTGGTCCTGGGGACAGGGAAAGAGACCCAGTACTTC
CASGLVLGTGKETQYF
>TRBJ1-2|TRBV5-6|TRBD1|-
TGTGCCAGCAGCCAGGAGGGCAGGGGGCCTAGAGGCTACACCTTC
CASSQEGRGPRGYTF
>TRBJ2-7|TRBV11-2|-|-
TGTGCCAGCAGCTCTCCTTACGGGGGTAAGCAGTACTTC
CASSSPYGGKQYF
>TRBJ1-6|TRBV5-6|TRBD1|-
TGTGCCAGCAGCTCCACTCCGGGACAGGCGAGTTCACCCCTCCACTTT
CASSSTPGQASSPLHF
>TRBJ1-2|TRBV30|-|-
TGTGCCTGGAGTGTTGGAGGGGTTGGCTACACCTTC
CAWSVGGVGYTF
>TRBJ1-1|TRBV27|TRBD1|once
TGTGCCAGCAGGAGGACAGGGGGCTCTGAAGCTTTCTTT
CASRRTGGSEAFF
>TRBJ1-2|TRBV20-1|-|-
TGCAGTGCTAGCTATCTGGATGGCTACACCTTC
CSASYLDGYTF
>TRBJ2-2|TRBV15|-|-
TGTGCCACCAGCAGAGGCGGTCAGAACACCGGGGAGCTGTTTTTT
CATSRGGQNTGELFF
>TRBJ1-1|TRBV9|-|few
TGTGCCAGCAGCGTAGTGGTACATTCGAACACTGAAGCTTTCTTT
CASSVVVHSNTEAFF
>TRBJ2-7|TRBV5-1|TRBD2|-
TGCGCCAGCAGCTTGCAAGCGGGAGGGCCGAACGAGCAGTACTTC
CASSLQAGGPNEQYF
>TRBJ2-2|TRBV27|-|-
TGTGCCAGCAGTTACGGGAGCGGTACCGGGGAGCTGTTTTTT
CASSYGSGTGELFF
>TRBJ1-6|TRBV5-8|-|-
TGTGCCAGCAGCCTTTTGATGAGCTCCTATAATTCACCCCTCCACTTT
CASSLLMSSYNSPLHF
>TRBJ2-7|TRBV4-1|TRBD2|-
TGCGCCAGCAGCCAAGATGGAGGGACTAGCTTTCGCCCAACCCACGAGCAGTACTTC
CASSQDGGTSFRPTHEQYF
>TRBJ2-7|TRBV5-4|TRBD1|once
TGTGCCAGCAGCTTGGAAGGGACAGGGTCCTACGAGCAGTACTTC
CASSLEGTGSYEQYF